The clone carrying this T cell receptor (beta chain) was seen a handful of times. The antigen is undetermined. The data were taken from a study of response to subunit inactivated influenza vaccine. Study-wide points: Each seasonal influenza vaccination, the authors suggested, recruits few new T cells.

MiXCR, applied by TCRdb to the RT-PCR reads, yields one record per CDR3 protein. The repertoire holds around 750,000 distinct CDR3 sequences, with about 20% as singletons. Trimming removed 6 bases from V and 7 bases from J; junction bases left unmatched: 13. The germline CDR1 and CDR2 sequences are MNHNS and SASEGT. This CDR3 has 16 amino acids. The sample in question was PBMCs from blood, obtained 4 to 6 days after vaccination. The V gene is TRBV6-1, the J gene TRBJ2-1, with 9 bases aligning to TRBD2. The TCR sequence derives from a man aged 50 to 59 who received an inactivated influenza vaccine. CDR3 amino acids: CASSLYSGSIPNEQFF. The CDR3 DNA sequence: TGTGCCAGCAGCCTATATAGCGGGAGTATCCCTAATGAGCAGTTCTTC.